These 17 T cell receptor beta chains were sequenced from one sample in a study of T-cell memory formation after mild COVID-19. From the 5' RACE reads, TCRdb called clonotypes with MiXCR, one entry per CDR3 protein. The table has around 250,000 distinct CDR3 sequences, roughly 14% seen once. Material: PBMCs or a T cell subset sorted from them (not recorded which). These receptors all come from an adult woman who had mild COVID-19 (a few samples of this study predate the infection). Cell type and time point are not known.

This clonotype was seen more than once but under ten times. The J gene is TRBJ2-1, the V gene TRBV20-1, with 12 bases aligning to TRBD2. This CDR3 is 16 amino acids long. Germline V gene lookup returns CDR1 DFQATT and CDR2 SNEGSKA (reference sequence). V lost 2 bases, J lost 2 bases, and 4 bases stayed unmatched. The CDR3 region has the DNA TGCAGTGCTAGAACCCGGACTAGCGGGACCTACAATGAGCAGTTCTTC. It yields the protein CSARTRTSGTYNEQFF.

This clonotype turned up a few times. The chain is built from TRBV18 and TRBJ1-5; 8 nucleotides agree with TRBD1. J lost 0 bases, V lost 5 bases, and 3 bases had no gene match. The CDR3 is made up of 15 amino acids. Germline lookup yields CDR1 KGHSH and CDR2 LQKENI. The chain's CDR3 is CASSSDRASNQPQHF. In DNA form, the CDR3 reads TGTGCCAGCTCATCGGACAGGGCTAGCAATCAGCCCCAGCATTTT. The full variable domain, rest sourced from reference TRBV18 and TRBJ1-5, is NAGVMQNPRHLVRRRGQEARLRCSPMKGHSHVYWYRQLPEEGLKFMVYLQKENIIDESGMPKERFSAEFPKEGPSILRIQQVVRGDSAAYFCASSSDRASNQPQHFGDGTRLSIL.

There are a few counts of this clonotype. The chain has TRBV15 and TRBJ2-7, with 8 nucleotides matching TRBD2. CDR3 length: 16 amino acids. Germline CDR1 LNHNV, CDR2 YYDKDF (reference sequence). V trimming: 5 bases; J trimming: 0 bases; junction bases outside the gene matches: 9. The CDR3 loop reads CATSRIAGKNSYEQYF. In nucleotides, the CDR3 is TGTGCCACCAGCCGAATAGCGGGGAAGAACTCCTACGAGCAGTACTTC.

This clonotype was counted between two and nine times. The V gene is TRBV20-1, the J gene TRBJ2-7; 7 nucleotides line up with TRBD2. V gave up 0 bases and J gave up 5 bases; unmatched junction bases: 4. Germline V gene sequence: CDR1 DFQATT, CDR2 SNEGSKA (reference sequence). CDR3 size: 13 residues. The CDR3 reads CSARDAGRDEQYF. The CDR3 bases are TGCAGTGCTAGAGATGCAGGGAGGGACGAGCAGTACTTC.

There are a few counts of this clonotype. The chain combines TRBV6-1 with TRBJ1-5, with D perhaps matching TRBD1 (5 bases). V lost 8 bases, J lost 3 bases, and 11 bases lay in between. Germline V gene data show CDR1 as MNHNS and CDR2 as SASEGT. CDR3 length: 13 amino acids. The CDR3 sequence: CASGTVFNQPQHF. CDR3 nucleotides: TGTGCCAGCGGGACGGTTTTCAATCAGCCCCAGCATTTT.

The chain links TRBV20-1 to TRBJ2-1, with D unresolved. Trimming removed 4 bases from V and 2 bases from J, with 12 bases in between. The CDR3 spans 14 residues. CDR1 is DFQATT and CDR2 is SNEGSKA in the germline V gene (reference sequence). DNA of the CDR3: TGCAGTGCTACAAGACCGGCGCCCTACAATGAGCAGTTCTTC. Translation gives CSATRPAPYNEQFF.

V gene TRBV18 combines with J gene TRBJ2-7; weak D call: TRBD2 (6 bases). V was trimmed by 5 bases and J by 5 bases, leaving 10 bases between them. The CDR3 has 12 residues. Per germline, CDR1 KGHSH and CDR2 LQKENI. The CDR3 nucleotides read TGTGCCAGCTCAGCGGGGCTCCACGAGCAGTACTTC. This sequence encodes CASSAGLHEQYF. The complete variable domain, with remaining parts taken from reference TRBV18 and TRBJ2-7, reads NAGVMQNPRHLVRRRGQEARLRCSPMKGHSHVYWYRQLPEEGLKFMVYLQKENIIDESGMPKERFSAEFPKEGPSILRIQQVVRGDSAAYFCASSAGLHEQYFGPGTRLTVT.

The sample holds a few counts of this clonotype. The chain uses TRBV5-1 and TRBJ2-5; D gene unclear. V dropped 0 bases and J dropped 2 bases, with 8 bases sitting between them. The CDR3 is 14 amino acids. Germline V gene lookup returns CDR1 SGHRS and CDR2 YFSETQ. CDR3 sequence (DNA): TGCGCCAGCAGCTTGGGTGCCCAGCAAGAGACCCAGTACTTC. Protein product: CASSLGAQQETQYF.

The sample holds a few counts of this clonotype. V and J are TRBV24-1 and TRBJ2-3; TRBD1 might be the D (5 bases). The germline CDR1 and CDR2 sequences are KGHDR and SFDVKD. The CDR3 consists of 14 residues. V was shortened by 3 bases and J by 2 bases, with 8 bases between the two germline ends. Written as DNA, the CDR3 is TGTGCCACCAGTGATCGACAGTCCACAGATACGCAGTATTTT. It translates to CATSDRQSTDTQYF.

This clonotype came up a few times. J is TRBJ1-1 and V is TRBV2; D might be TRBD1 (5 bases). The CDR3 runs to 13 residues. V was trimmed by 8 bases and J by 5 bases, leaving 15 bases between them. Looked up from germline, CDR1 is SNHLY and CDR2 is FYNNEI. Written as DNA, the CDR3 is TGTGCCAGCGGTCGTGGGGGTCTAACTGAAGCTTTCTTT. The encoded protein is CASGRGGLTEAFF. The full variable domain, with the rest looked up from reference TRBV2 and TRBJ1-1, is EPEVTQTPSHQVTQMGQEVILRCVPISNHLYFYWYRQILGQKVEFLVSFYNNEISEKSEIFDDQFSVERPDGSNFTLKIRSTKLEDSAMYFCASGRGGLTEAFFGQGTRLTVV.

The rearrangement links TRBV3-1 to TRBJ1-5; D possibly corresponds to TRBD1 (5 bases). Germline CDR1 reads LGHDT; CDR2 reads YNNKEL (reference sequence). The V end lost 5 bases, the J end lost 3 bases, and 11 bases lay between the germline ends. The CDR3 has 14 residues. CDR3: CASSEGVYNQPQHF. The CDR3 DNA is TGTGCCAGCAGCGAAGGGGTCTACAATCAGCCCCAGCATTTT.

This clonotype was seen ten or more times. The chain links TRBV6-1 to TRBJ1-5; a possible D gene is TRBD1 (5 bases). The CDR3 covers 18 residues. Trimming removed 5 bases from V and 6 bases from J, with 26 bases in between. Germline assignment: CDR1 MNHNS and CDR2 SASEGT. CDR3 sequence reads: CASSPTLRTQVGGQPQHF. CDR3 in DNA: TGTGCCAGCAGTCCTACGTTGCGGACACAGGTGGGGGGTCAGCCCCAGCATTTT.

This clonotype occurred a few times. The rearrangement joins TRBV24-1 to TRBJ2-1, with 8 positions matching TRBD2. CDR3 length: 16 residues. CDR1 is KGHDR and CDR2 is SFDVKD in the germline V gene. V dropped 3 bases and J dropped 1; count of bases not matched to a gene: 4. The CDR3 DNA is TGTGCCACCAGTGATCCCAGCGGGGGTTCCTACAATGAGCAGTTCTTC. This codes for CATSDPSGGSYNEQFF.

The CDR3 DNA reads as TGCAGTGCTAGAATGGGGGTAAACACTGAAGCTTTCTTT. It encodes CSARMGVNTEAFF. J is TRBJ1-1 and V is TRBV20-1; D might be TRBD1 (5 bases). This CDR3 has 13 residues. Trimming took off 2 bases at V and 2 bases at J, with 9 bases between the two ends. CDR1 and CDR2 from the germline V gene are DFQATT and SNEGSKA (reference sequence).

The chain uses TRBV6-1 and TRBJ2-3; D ambiguous. Between the trimmed V and J ends, which lost 4 bases and 2 bases, there was a span of 10 bases. Germline CDR1 and CDR2: MNHNS and SASEGT. The CDR3 extends over 14 amino acids. The CDR3 region is CASSVSPITDTQYF. Here the CDR3 DNA reads TGTGCCAGCAGTGTCTCCCCCATCACAGATACGCAGTATTTT.

This clonotype was seen a handful of times. This chain connects TRBV5-6 to TRBJ1-2, with D maybe TRBD1 (6 bases). The V end lost 4 bases, the J end lost 5 bases, and 12 bases lay between the germline ends. Germline assignment: CDR1 SGHDT and CDR2 YYEEEE. The CDR3 sequence is 13 residues long. The DNA of the CDR3 is TGTGCCAGCAGCCGGGACACCTTATATGGCTACACCTTC. This encodes CASSRDTLYGYTF.

This clonotype was counted only a few times. The chain carries TRBV2 and TRBJ1-1; 8 bases align to TRBD1. This CDR3 contains 14 residues. Germline CDR1 reads SNHLY; CDR2 reads FYNNEI. V lost 3 bases to trimming and J lost 11 bases; unmatched junction nucleotides: 11. DNA of the CDR3: TGTGCCAGCAGTGACCGGACAGGGTTCAGGAAGGCTTTCTTT. This gives the protein CASSDRTGFRKAFF.